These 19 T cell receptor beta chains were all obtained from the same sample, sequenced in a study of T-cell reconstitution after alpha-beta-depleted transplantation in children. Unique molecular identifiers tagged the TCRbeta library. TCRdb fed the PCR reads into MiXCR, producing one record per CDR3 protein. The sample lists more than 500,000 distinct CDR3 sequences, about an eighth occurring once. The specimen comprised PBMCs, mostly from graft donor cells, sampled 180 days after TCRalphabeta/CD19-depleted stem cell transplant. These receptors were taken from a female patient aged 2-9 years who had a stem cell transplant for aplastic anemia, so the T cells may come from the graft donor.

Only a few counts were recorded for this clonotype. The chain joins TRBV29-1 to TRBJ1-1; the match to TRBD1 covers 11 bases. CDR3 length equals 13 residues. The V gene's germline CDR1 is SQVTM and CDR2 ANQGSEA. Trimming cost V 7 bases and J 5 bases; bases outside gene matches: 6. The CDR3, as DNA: TGCAGCGGGGGGGGACAGGGGGGAACTGAAGCTTTCTTT. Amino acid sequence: CSGGGQGGTEAFF.

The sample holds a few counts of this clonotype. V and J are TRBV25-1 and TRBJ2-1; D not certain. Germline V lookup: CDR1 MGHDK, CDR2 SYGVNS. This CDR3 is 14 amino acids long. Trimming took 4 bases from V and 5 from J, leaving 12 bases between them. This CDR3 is CASSVLLTNNEQFF. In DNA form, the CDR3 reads TGTGCCAGCAGTGTACTCCTAACAAACAATGAGCAGTTCTTC.

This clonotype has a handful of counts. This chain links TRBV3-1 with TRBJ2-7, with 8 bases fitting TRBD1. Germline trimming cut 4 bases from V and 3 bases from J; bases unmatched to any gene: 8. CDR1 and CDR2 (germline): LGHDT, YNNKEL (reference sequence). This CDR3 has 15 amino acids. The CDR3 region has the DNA TGTGCCAGCAGCCCCCGGACAGGGTCGTTCTACGAGCAGTACTTC. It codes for CASSPRTGSFYEQYF.

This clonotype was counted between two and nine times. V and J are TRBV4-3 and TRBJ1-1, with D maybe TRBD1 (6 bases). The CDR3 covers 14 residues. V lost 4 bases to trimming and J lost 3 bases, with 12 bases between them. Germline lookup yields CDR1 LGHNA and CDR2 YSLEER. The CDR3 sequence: CASSPHRADTEAFF. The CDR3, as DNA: TGCGCCAGCAGCCCGCACAGGGCGGACACTGAAGCTTTCTTT.

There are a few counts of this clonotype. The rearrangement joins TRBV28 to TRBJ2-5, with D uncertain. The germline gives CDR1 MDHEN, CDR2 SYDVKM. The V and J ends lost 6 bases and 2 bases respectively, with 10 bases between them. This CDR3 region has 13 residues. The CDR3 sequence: CASRQSFQETQYF. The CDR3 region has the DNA TGTGCCAGCAGGCAGAGCTTTCAAGAGACCCAGTACTTC.

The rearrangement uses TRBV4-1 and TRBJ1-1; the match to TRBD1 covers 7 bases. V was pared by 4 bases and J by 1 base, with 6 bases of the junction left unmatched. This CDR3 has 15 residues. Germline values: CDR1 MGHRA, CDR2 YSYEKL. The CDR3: CASSLQGGPNTEAFF. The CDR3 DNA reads TGCGCCAGCAGCCTCCAGGGGGGCCCGAACACTGAAGCTTTCTTT.

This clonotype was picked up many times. CDR3 bases: TGCGCCAGCAGCTGGGGACGCTCGACTAATGAAAAACTGTTTTTT. This translates into CASSWGRSTNEKLFF. The chain is built from TRBV5-1 and TRBJ1-4; D is perhaps TRBD1 (5 bases). Per germline, CDR1 SGHRS and CDR2 YFSETQ. The CDR3 totals 15 residues. Trimming shortened V by 3 bases and J by 2 bases, and 11 bases separated the two germline ends.

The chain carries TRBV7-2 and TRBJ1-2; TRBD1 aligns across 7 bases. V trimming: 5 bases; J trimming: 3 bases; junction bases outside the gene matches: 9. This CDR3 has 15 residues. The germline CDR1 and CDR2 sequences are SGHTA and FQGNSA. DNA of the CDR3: TGTGCCAGCAGCAACCGACAGGGAGGGGACTATGGCTACACCTTC. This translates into CASSNRQGGDYGYTF.

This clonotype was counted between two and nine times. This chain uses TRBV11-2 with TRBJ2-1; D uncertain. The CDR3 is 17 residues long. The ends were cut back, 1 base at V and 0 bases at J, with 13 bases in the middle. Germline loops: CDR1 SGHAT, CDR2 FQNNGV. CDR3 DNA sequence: TGTGCCAGCAGCTTAGGAGTAGCCCGAAGCTCCTACAATGAGCAGTTCTTC. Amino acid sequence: CASSLGVARSSYNEQFF.

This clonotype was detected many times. CDR3 nucleotide sequence: TGTGCCAGCAGTCCTCGACAGTCCAAAGATACGCAGTATTTT. Amino acids: CASSPRQSKDTQYF. This chain links TRBV6-5 with TRBJ2-3, with TRBD1 as a possible D gene (5 bases). The germline CDR1 and CDR2 sequences are MNHEY and SVGAGI. CDR3 length: 14 amino acids. Trimming removed 5 bases at V and 5 bases at J, with 14 bases between.

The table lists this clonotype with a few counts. DNA of the CDR3: TGCAGCGTTAGGGGTACTCTTCAAGAGACCCAGTACTTC. Its protein is CSVRGTLQETQYF. The chain links TRBV29-1 to TRBJ2-5; possible D gene TRBD1, 5 bases. The germline V gene encodes CDR1 SQVTM and CDR2 ANQGSEA. Trimming pared 5 bases from V and 2 bases from J, leaving 12 bases between. The CDR3 runs to 13 residues.

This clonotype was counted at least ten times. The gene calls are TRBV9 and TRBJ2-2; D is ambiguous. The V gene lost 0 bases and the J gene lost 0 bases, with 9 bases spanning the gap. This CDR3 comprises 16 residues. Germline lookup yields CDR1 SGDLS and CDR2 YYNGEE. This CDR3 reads CASSVVPGPNTGELFF. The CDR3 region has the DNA TGTGCCAGCAGCGTAGTCCCGGGCCCGAACACCGGGGAGCTGTTTTTT.

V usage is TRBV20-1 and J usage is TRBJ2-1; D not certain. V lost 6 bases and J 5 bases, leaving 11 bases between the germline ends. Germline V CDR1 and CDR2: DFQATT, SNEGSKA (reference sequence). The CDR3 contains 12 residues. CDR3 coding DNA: TGCAGTGCAGTCTACTACAACAATGAGCAGTTCTTC. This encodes CSAVYYNNEQFF.

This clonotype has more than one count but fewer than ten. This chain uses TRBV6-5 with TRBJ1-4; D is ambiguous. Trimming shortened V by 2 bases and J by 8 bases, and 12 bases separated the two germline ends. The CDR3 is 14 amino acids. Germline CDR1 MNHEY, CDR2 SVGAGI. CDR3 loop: CASSYRAGGEKLFF. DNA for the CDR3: TGTGCCAGCAGTTACAGGGCTGGAGGGGAAAAACTGTTTTTT.

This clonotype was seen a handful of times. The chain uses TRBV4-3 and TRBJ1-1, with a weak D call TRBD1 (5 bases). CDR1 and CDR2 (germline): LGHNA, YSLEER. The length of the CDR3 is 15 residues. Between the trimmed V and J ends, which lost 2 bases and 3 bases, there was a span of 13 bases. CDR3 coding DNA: TGCGCCAGCAGCCAAATCGGGACCCCGGACACTGAAGCTTTCTTT. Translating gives CASSQIGTPDTEAFF.

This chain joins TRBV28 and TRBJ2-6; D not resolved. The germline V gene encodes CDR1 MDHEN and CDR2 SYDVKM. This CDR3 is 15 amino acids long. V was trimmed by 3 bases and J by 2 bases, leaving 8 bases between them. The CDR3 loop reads CASSLSHPGANVLTF. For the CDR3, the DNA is TGTGCCAGCAGTTTGAGTCACCCTGGGGCCAACGTCCTGACTTTC.

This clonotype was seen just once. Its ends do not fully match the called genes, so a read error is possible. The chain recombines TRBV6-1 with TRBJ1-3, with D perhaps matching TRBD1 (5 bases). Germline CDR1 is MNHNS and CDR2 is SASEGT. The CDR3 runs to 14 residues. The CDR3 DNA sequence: TGTGCCAGCAGAAGGCAGGGTGGTGGAAACACCATATGTTTT. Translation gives CASRRQGGGNTICF.

This CDR3 reads CASSFFASSVYEQYF. In nucleotides, the CDR3 is TGTGCCAGCAGTTTCTTCGCTAGCTCAGTCTACGAGCAGTACTTC. This chain uses TRBV28 with TRBJ2-7, with D possibly matching TRBD2 (5 bases). The germline V gene encodes CDR1 MDHEN and CDR2 SYDVKM. The CDR3 totals 15 residues. V was clipped by 3 bases and J by 3 bases, with 15 bases between them.

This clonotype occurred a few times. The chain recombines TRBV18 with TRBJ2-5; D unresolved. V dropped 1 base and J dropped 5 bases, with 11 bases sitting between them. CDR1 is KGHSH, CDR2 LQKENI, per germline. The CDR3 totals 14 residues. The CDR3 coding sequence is TGTGCCAGCTCACCACAGGCGAATGGGGAGACCCAGTACTTC. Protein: CASSPQANGETQYF.